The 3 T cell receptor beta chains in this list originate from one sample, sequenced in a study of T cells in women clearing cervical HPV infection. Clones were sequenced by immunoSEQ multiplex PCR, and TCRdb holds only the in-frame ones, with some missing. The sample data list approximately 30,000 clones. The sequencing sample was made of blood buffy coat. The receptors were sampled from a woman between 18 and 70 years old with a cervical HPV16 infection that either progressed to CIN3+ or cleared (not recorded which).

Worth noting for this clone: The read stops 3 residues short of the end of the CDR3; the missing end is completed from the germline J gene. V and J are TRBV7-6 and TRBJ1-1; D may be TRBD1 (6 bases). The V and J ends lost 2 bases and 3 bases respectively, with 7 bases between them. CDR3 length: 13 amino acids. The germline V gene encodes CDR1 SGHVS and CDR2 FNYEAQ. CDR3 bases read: TGTGCCAGCAGCTTATCAGGGGACACTGAA. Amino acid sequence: CASSLSGDTE. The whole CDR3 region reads CASSLSGDTEAFF.

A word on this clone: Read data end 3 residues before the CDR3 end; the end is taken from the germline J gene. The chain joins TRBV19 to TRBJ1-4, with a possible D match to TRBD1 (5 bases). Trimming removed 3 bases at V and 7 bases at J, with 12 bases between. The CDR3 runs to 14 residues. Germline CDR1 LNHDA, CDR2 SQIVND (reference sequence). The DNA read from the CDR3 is TGTGCCAGTAGTATGGGGCAGGGAGGTGAAAAA. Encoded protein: CASSMGQGGEK. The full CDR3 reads CASSMGQGGEKLFF.

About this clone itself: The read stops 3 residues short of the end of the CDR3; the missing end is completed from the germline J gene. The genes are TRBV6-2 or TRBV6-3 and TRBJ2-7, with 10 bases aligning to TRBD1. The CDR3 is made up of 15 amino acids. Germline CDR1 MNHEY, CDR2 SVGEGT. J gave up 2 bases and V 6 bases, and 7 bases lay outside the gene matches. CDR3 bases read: TGTGCCAGCAGCTCCCCCGGGACAGGGGCCTACGAG. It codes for CASSSPGTGAYE. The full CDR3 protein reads CASSSPGTGAYEQYF.